Sequencing of this T cell receptor beta chain was carried out in a study of blood T cells in healthy people across ages. A second 7 to 11 cycle PCR used barcoded and J-beta primers. MiXCR was run by TCRdb on the 5' RACE reads, yielding one entry per CDR3 protein. The sample shows around 710,000 distinct CDR3 sequences, roughly 44% of them seen only once. Findings and caveats of the study: The long-lived group displayed more naive CD4+ cells, plus higher diversity, than the aged donors did. Diversity estimated from one million T cells was considered an underestimate. Older age went with lower TCR beta diversity per million T cells, in a roughly linear way.

The V segment lost 4 bases and the J segment 5 bases; nucleotides outside the gene matches: 9. CDR1 is SGHTA, CDR2 FQGNSA, per germline. There are 16 residues in the CDR3. This clonotype was counted a few times. Its antigen remains unknown. The chain joins TRBV7-2 to TRBJ2-1, with TRBD2 identical over 9 bases. Sequencing was performed on blood. The source of this sequence is a woman aged 55-69 years in good health. The CDR3 protein is CASSSPGLARHNEQFF. The DNA of the CDR3 is TGTGCCAGCAGCTCCCCGGGACTAGCAAGACACAATGAGCAGTTCTTC.